This T cell receptor (beta chain) was captured by sequencing in a study of Graves' ophthalmopathy and Graves' hyperthyroidism. The V gene's germline CDR1 is SQVTM and CDR2 ANQGSEA. This CDR3 is 11 amino acids long. The V gene lost 7 bases and the J gene lost 3 bases, with 10 bases spanning the gap. This clonotype was observed at least ten times. RNA transcripts yielded amplified TCR beta CDR3 regions. The library came from an HTBI-primed first-round RT-PCR and a second-round multiplex PCR. Each CDR3 protein gets one entry after TCRdb re-called the multiplex PCR reads with MiXCR. The repertoire holds almost 750,000 distinct CDR3 sequences, roughly 41% seen once, with around 40% in the top ten.

This receptor was taken from an adult man with Graves' ophthalmopathy. V is TRBV29-1 and J is TRBJ2-7; perhaps TRBD1 as D (5 bases). Material for sequencing was peripheral blood. CDR3 bases: TGCAGCGCCAAGGACAACTACGAGCAGTACTTC. It encodes CSAKDNYEQYF.